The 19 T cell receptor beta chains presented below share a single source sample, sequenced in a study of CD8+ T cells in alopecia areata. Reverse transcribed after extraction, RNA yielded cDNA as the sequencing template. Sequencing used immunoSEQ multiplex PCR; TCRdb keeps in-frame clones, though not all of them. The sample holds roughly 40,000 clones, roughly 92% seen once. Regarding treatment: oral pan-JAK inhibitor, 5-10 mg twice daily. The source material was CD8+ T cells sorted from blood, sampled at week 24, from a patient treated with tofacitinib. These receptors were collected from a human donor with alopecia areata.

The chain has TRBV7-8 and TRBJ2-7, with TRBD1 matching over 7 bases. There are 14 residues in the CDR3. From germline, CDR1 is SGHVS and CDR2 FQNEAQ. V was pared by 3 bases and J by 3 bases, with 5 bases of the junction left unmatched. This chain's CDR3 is CASSFFTGVYEQYF. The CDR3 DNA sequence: TGTGCCAGCAGCTTCTTTACAGGGGTCTACGAGCAGTACTTC.

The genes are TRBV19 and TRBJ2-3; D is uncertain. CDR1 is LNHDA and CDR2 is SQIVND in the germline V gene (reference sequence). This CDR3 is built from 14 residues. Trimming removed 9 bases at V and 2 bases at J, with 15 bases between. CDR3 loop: CASSPGRLTDTQYF. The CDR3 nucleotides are TGTGCCAGCAGTCCCGGCAGACTCACAGATACGCAGTATTTT.

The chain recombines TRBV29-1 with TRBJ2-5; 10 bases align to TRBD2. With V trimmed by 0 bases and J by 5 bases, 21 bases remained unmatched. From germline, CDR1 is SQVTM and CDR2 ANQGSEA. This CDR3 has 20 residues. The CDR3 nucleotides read TGCAGCGTTGAAGATCTTACTAGCGGGGACCCCCCGGGGGGTAAGGAGACCCAGTACTTC. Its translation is CSVEDLTSGDPPGGKETQYF.

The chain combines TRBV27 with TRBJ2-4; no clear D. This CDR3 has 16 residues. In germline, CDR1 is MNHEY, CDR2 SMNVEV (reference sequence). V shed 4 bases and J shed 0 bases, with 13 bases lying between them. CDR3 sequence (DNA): TGTGCCAGCAGTTCCCACCTAGACCTAGCCAAAAACATTCAGTACTTC. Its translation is CASSSHLDLAKNIQYF.

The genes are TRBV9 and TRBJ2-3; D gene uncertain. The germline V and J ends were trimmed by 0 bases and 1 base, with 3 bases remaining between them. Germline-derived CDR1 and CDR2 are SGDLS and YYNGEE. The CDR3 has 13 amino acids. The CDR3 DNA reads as TGTGCCAGCAGCGTAGTGGGCACAGATACGCAGTATTTT. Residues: CASSVVGTDTQYF. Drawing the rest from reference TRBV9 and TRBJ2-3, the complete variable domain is DSGVTQTPKHLITATGQRVTLRCSPRSGDLSVYWYQQSLDQGLQFLIQYYNGEERAKGNILERFSAQQFPDLHSELNLSSLELGDSALYFCASSVVGTDTQYFGPGTRLTVL.

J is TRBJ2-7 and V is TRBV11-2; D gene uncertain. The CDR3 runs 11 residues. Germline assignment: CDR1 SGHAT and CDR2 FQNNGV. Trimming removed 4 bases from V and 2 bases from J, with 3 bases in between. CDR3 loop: CASSSTYEQYF. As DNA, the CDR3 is TGTGCCAGCAGCTCCACCTACGAGCAGTACTTC.

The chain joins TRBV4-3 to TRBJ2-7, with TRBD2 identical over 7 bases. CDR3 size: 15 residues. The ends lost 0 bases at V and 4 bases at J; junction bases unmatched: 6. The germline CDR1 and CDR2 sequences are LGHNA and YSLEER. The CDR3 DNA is TGCGCCAGCAGCCAAGATTTAGCGGGCGAGTACGAGCAGTACTTC. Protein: CASSQDLAGEYEQYF.

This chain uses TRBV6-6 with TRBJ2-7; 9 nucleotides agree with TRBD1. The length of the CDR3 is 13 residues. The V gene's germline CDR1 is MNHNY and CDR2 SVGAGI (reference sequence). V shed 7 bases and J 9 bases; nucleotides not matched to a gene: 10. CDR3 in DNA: TGTGCCAGCAAGGCGGGACAGGGTGAGGGGCAGTACTTC. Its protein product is CASKAGQGEGQYF.

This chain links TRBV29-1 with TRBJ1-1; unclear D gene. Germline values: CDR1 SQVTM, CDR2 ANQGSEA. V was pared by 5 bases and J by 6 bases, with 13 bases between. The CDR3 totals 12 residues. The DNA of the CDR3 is TGCAGCGTTTTCTCGACGGCTGCTGAAGCTTTCTTT. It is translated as CSVFSTAAEAFF.

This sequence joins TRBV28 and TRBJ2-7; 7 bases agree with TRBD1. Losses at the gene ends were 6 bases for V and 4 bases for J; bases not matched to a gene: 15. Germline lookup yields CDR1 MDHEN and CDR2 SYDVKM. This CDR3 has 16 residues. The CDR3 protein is CASRDWTGRSSYEQYF. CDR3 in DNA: TGTGCCAGCAGGGACTGGACAGGCCGTTCGTCATACGAGCAGTACTTC.

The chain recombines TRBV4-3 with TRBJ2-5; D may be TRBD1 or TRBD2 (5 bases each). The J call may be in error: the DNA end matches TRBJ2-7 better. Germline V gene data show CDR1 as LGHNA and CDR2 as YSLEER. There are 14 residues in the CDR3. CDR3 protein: CASSQDMGVYEQYF. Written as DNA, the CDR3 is TGCGCCAGCAGCCAAGACATGGGGGTCTACGAGCAGTACTTC.

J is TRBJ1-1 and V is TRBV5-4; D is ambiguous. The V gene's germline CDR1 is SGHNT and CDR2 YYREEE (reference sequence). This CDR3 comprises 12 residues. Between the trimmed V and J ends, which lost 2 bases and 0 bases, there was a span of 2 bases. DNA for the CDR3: TGTGCCAGCAGCTTAATGAACACTGAAGCTTTCTTT. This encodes CASSLMNTEAFF. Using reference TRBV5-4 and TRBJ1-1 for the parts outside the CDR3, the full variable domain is ETGVTQSPTHLIKTRGQQVTLRCSSQSGHNTVSWYQQALGQGPQFIFQYYREEENGRGNFPPRFSGLQFPNYSSELNVNALELDDSALYLCASSLMNTEAFFGQGTRLTVV.

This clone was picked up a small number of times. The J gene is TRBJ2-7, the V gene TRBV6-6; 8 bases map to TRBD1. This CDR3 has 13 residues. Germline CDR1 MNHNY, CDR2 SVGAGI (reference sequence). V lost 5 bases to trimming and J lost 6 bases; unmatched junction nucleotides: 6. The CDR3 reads CASSGTGLREQYF. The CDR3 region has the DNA TGTGCCAGCAGTGGGACAGGACTCCGCGAGCAGTACTTC.

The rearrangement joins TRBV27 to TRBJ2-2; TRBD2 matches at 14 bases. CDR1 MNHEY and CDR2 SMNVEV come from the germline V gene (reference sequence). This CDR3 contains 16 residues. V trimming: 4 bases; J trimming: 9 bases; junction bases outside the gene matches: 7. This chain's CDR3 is CASSSSGLAGGRELFF. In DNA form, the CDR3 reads TGTGCCAGCAGTTCCTCAGGACTAGCGGGGGGACGGGAGCTGTTTTTT.

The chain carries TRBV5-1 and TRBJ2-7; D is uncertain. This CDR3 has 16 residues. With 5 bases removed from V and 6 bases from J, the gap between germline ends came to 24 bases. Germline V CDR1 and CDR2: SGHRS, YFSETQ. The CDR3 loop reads CASRGIDRALLGEQYF. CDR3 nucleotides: TGCGCCAGCAGAGGCATAGACCGGGCCCTCTTGGGCGAGCAGTACTTC.

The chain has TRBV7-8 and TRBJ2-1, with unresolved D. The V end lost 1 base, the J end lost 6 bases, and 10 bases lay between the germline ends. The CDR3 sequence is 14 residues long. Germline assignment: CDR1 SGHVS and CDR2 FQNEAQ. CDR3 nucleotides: TGTGCCAGCAGCTTAGATCCGAACAGCAATGAGCAGTTCTTC. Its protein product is CASSLDPNSNEQFF.

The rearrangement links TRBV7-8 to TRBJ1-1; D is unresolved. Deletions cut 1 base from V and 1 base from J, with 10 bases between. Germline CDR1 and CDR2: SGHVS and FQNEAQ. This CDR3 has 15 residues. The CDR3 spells CASSLVMDSNTEAFF. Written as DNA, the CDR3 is TGTGCCAGCAGCTTAGTAATGGACTCGAACACTGAAGCTTTCTTT.

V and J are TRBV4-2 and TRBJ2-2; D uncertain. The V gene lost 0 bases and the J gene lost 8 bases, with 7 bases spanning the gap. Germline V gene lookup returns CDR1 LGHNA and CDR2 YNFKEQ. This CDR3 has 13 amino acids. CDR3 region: CASSQEMGGELFF. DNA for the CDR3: TGTGCCAGCAGCCAAGAAATGGGTGGGGAGCTGTTTTTT.

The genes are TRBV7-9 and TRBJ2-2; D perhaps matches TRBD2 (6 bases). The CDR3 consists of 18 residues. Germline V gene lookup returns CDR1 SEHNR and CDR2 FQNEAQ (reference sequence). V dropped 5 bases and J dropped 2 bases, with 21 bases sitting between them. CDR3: CASSATDRDSTNTGELFF. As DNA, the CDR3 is TGTGCCAGCAGCGCGACCGACCGGGACTCCACCAACACCGGGGAGCTGTTTTTT. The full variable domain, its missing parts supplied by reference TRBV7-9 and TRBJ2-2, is DTGVSQNPRHKITKRGQNVTFRCDPISEHNRLYWYRQTLGQGPEFLTYFQNEAQLEKSRLLSDRFSAERPKGSFSTLEIQRTEQGDSAMYLCASSATDRDSTNTGELFFGEGSRLTVL.